Described below is a single T cell receptor (beta chain) sequence and its context. Its antigen is currently unknown. TCRdb independently ran MiXCR on the reads; one entry per CDR3 protein. The data show around 530,000 distinct CDR3 sequences, about 30% seen once. The sample originates from a study of T cell repertoires in cytomegalovirus infection. About the study: CMV infection together with matching HLA type was indicated by public TCR beta signatures. Study observations and caveats: Cumulated frequencies of public TCR beta families served to identify carriers of CMV plus the relevant HLA. Clonotype analysis showed dominance of the ex vivo response by HLA-C-restricted CMV-specific TCR beta clonotypes.

V shed 7 bases and J shed 7 bases, with 25 bases lying between them. The CDR3 is 16 residues long. Sequenced input: PBMCs. This sequence was found in a human donor in good health (CMV status not recorded). Some clones in this sample may be carry-over from other donors' samples. This chain links TRBV12-3 or TRBV12-4 with TRBJ1-2, with D uncertain. For the CDR3, the DNA is TGTGCCAGCACCTATGCGCCGGTCCAGGCCGAACGTGGCTACACCTTC. Amino acids: CASTYAPVQAERGYTF.